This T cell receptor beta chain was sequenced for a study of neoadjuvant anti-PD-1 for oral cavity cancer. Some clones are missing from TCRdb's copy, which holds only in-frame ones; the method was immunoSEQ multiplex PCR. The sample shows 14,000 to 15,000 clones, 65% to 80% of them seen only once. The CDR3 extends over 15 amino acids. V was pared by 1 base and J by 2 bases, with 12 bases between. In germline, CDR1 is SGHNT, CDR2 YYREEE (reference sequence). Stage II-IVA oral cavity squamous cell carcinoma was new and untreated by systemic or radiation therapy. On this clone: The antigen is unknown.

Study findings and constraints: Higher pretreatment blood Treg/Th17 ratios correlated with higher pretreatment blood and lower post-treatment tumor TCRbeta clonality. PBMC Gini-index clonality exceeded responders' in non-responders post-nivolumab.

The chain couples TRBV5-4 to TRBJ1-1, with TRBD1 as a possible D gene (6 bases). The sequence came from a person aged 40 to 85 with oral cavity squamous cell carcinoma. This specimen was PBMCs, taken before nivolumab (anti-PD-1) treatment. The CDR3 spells CASSLTGFGNTEAFF. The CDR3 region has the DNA TGTGCCAGCAGCTTGACAGGGTTTGGAAACACTGAAGCTTTCTTT.